This T cell receptor beta chain emerged from a study of blood T cell repertoires in COVID-19. Study background: PBMCs, B-cell-depleted T cells, or T cells were the source of the cDNA or gDNA that made up the material.

Germline CDR1 is MDHEN and CDR2 is SYDVKM. V was shortened by 5 bases and J by 2 bases, with 13 bases between the two germline ends. The CDR3 runs to 14 residues. Data came from immunoSEQ multiplex PCR; TCRdb stores just in-frame clones and leaves some out. Of around 130,000 clones listed, around 80% are singletons. The V call is TRBV28, the J call TRBJ2-7; possibly TRBD2 for D (6 bases). This TCR came from a man between 65 and 79 years old with acute or convalescent COVID-19. The sequencing sample was made of peripheral blood. The CDR3: CASSPRGGTYEQYF. The CDR3 DNA follows: TGTGCCAGCAGTCCCCGTGGGGGGACCTACGAGCAGTACTTC.